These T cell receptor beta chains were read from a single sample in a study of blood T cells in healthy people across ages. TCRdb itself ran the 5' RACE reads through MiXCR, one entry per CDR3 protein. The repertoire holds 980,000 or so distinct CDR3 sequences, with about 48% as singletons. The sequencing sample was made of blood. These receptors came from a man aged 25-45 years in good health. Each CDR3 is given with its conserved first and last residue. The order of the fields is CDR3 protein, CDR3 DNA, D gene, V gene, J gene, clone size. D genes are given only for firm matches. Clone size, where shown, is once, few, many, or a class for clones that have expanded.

CASKGAWGDYGYTF	TGTGCCAGCAAGGGGGCGTGGGGCGACTATGGCTACACCTTC	TRBD1	TRBV6-6	TRBJ1-2	-
CASSPLEIYEQYF	TGTGCCAGCAGTCCATTGGAAATCTACGAGCAGTACTTC	-	TRBV27	TRBJ2-7	-
CSVYGGTTEAFF	TGCAGCGTTTACGGCGGTACCACTGAAGCTTTCTTT	-	TRBV29-1	TRBJ1-1	-
CASSLMPGSTNEKLFF	TGTGCCAGCAGCTTGATGCCGGGATCAACTAATGAAAAACTGTTTTTT	-	TRBV5-6	TRBJ1-4	-
CASSWTGPEKLFF	TGCGCCAGCAGCTGGACAGGGCCCGAAAAACTGTTTTTT	TRBD1	TRBV5-1	TRBJ1-4	few
CASSEKVSYNEQFF	TGTGCCAGCAGTGAAAAGGTCTCCTACAATGAGCAGTTCTTC	-	TRBV6-1	TRBJ2-1	-
CATSDRTRSGANVLTF	TGTGCCACCAGTGATCGTACACGGTCTGGGGCCAACGTCCTGACTTTC	-	TRBV24-1	TRBJ2-6	few
CASSLTAGGRADTQYF	TGTGCCAGCAGCTTAACAGCGGGGGGGCGAGCAGATACGCAGTATTTT	TRBD2	TRBV7-3	TRBJ2-3	-
CASSLTTQETQYF	TGTGCCAGCAGCCTTACCACTCAAGAGACCCAGTACTTC	-	TRBV4-1	TRBJ2-5	few
CASSPPTGLETQYF	TGCGCCAGCAGCCCACCCACAGGGTTAGAGACCCAGTACTTC	-	TRBV5-1	TRBJ2-5	-
CASSSPGLATKETQYF	TGTGCCAGCAGTTCTCCGGGACTAGCGACAAAAGAGACCCAGTACTTC	TRBD2	TRBV28	TRBJ2-5	-
CASSLGGSVTEAFF	TGTGCCAGCAGCCTCGGGGGCAGTGTCACTGAAGCTTTCTTT	-	TRBV7-2	TRBJ1-1	few
CASSYSETTESSYEQYF	TGTGCCAGCAGTTACTCAGAAACGACGGAGAGCTCCTACGAGCAGTACTTC	-	TRBV6-6	TRBJ2-7	few
CASSQAEKRTIQYF	TGTGCCAGCAGCCAAGCTGAAAAGAGGACCATACAGTACTTC	-	TRBV3-1	TRBJ2-5	few
CASSSGGADGELFF	TGCGCCAGCAGCTCCGGGGGGGCCGACGGGGAGCTGTTTTTT	TRBD2	TRBV5-1	TRBJ2-2	-
CAATRGRRSNQPQHF	TGTGCCGCGACCCGGGGAAGGAGGAGCAATCAGCCCCAGCATTTT	-	TRBV28	TRBJ1-5	-
CSASRGSTQETQYF	TGCAGTGCATCCCGGGGCAGTACTCAAGAGACCCAGTACTTC	-	TRBV20-1	TRBJ2-5	few
CSARVSVSRRVPPSRETQYF	TGCAGTGCTAGAGTTTCGGTGTCGCGGCGGGTCCCGCCCTCTCGGGAGACCCAGTACTTC	-	TRBV20-1	TRBJ2-5	-
CASRKQANYGYTF	TGTGCCAGCAGGAAACAGGCGAACTATGGCTACACCTTC	-	TRBV12-3/TRBV12-4	TRBJ1-2	few
CASSTGNSYNEQFF	TGTGCCAGTTCAACGGGAAATTCCTACAATGAGCAGTTCTTC	-	TRBV6-6	TRBJ2-1	-
CASGGQVISPLHF	TGTGCCAGCGGGGGACAGGTGATATCACCCCTCCACTTT	TRBD1	TRBV12-3/TRBV12-4	TRBJ1-6	-
CASSYSTSGGASNEQFF	TGTGCCAGCAGTTACTCGACTAGCGGGGGGGCCTCCAATGAGCAGTTCTTC	TRBD2	TRBV6-6	TRBJ2-1	many
CASSPPVKFGGYTF	TGTGCCAGTTCACCACCGGTAAAGTTCGGTGGCTACACCTTC	-	TRBV18	TRBJ1-2	few
CASSSSEIHTDTQYF	TGTGCCAGCAGCTCTAGCGAAATCCACACAGATACGCAGTATTTT	-	TRBV6-2/TRBV6-3	TRBJ2-3	-
CASSEADGSSYNEQFF	TGCGCCAGCAGTGAGGCAGATGGGAGCTCCTACAATGAGCAGTTCTTC	-	TRBV10-1	TRBJ2-1	-
CASSLETYYNEQFF	TGTGCCAGCAGCTTAGAAACCTACTACAATGAGCAGTTCTTC	-	TRBV7-9	TRBJ2-1	-
CASSYSRGGRNEQFF	TGTGCCAGCAGTTACTCGCGGGGGGGCCGAAACGAGCAGTTCTTC	TRBD2	TRBV6-5	TRBJ2-1	once
CASSPRLGGNEKLFF	TGTGCCAGCAGCCCCAGGCTGGGGGGCAATGAAAAACTGTTTTTT	-	TRBV3-1	TRBJ1-4	once
CSATPATYEQYF	TGCAGTGCTACCCCAGCTACCTACGAGCAGTACTTC	-	TRBV20-1	TRBJ2-7	few
CASSLQAEAFF	TGTGCCAGCAGCCTCCAAGCTGAAGCTTTCTTT	-	TRBV7-9	TRBJ1-1	-
CATSEADRGTHNEQFF	TGTGCCACCAGTGAGGCGGACAGGGGTACCCACAATGAGCAGTTCTTC	TRBD1	TRBV24-1	TRBJ2-1	-
CASSLGSPPSGIQETQYF	TGTGCCAGCAGCTTGGGCTCCCCACCTAGCGGGATACAAGAGACCCAGTACTTC	TRBD2	TRBV11-3	TRBJ2-5	-
CASSLTADRYF	TGTGCCAGCAGTTTAACCGCTGACAGGTACTTC	-	TRBV28	TRBJ2-7	once
CSASARQESLEQYF	TGCAGTGCTAGCGCCCGACAGGAATCGCTCGAGCAGTACTTC	-	TRBV20-1	TRBJ2-7	-
CASSETQAGEQYF	TGTGCCAGCAGTGAAACGCAGGCCGGGGAGCAGTACTTC	-	TRBV6-1	TRBJ2-7	few
CASSAGLGSYNEQFF	TGTGCTAGCAGCGCGGGACTAGGATCCTACAATGAGCAGTTCTTC	TRBD2	TRBV7-7	TRBJ2-1	-
CASSSLANTGELFF	TGTGCCAGCAGCTCGTTAGCGAACACCGGGGAGCTGTTTTTT	-	TRBV7-2	TRBJ2-2	many
CASSRLVTSSNQPQHF	TGTGCCAGCAGTCGTCTCGTTACTTCTAGCAATCAGCCCCAGCATTTT	-	TRBV6-6	TRBJ1-5	many
CSAGRLAGENEQYF	TGCAGTGCTGGTAGACTAGCGGGGGAGAACGAGCAGTACTTC	TRBD2	TRBV20-1	TRBJ2-7	-
CASSYGLAGTDTQYF	TGTGCCAGCAGTTACGGGCTAGCAGGCACAGATACGCAGTATTTT	-	TRBV6-5	TRBJ2-3	few
CASSDRPSGTGFYEQYF	TGTGCCAGCAGTGATAGACCATCCGGGACAGGGTTCTACGAGCAGTACTTC	TRBD1	TRBV27	TRBJ2-7	-
CAWSLHTGTGLLQETQYF	TGTGCCTGGAGCCTCCACACCGGGACTGGACTCCTACAAGAGACCCAGTACTTC	-	TRBV30	TRBJ2-5	-
CASSLFQGGNSPLHF	TGTGCCAGCAGCCTTTTCCAAGGGGGAAATTCACCCCTCCACTTT	-	TRBV7-2	TRBJ1-6	-
CASSPSGGALSEQFF	TGTGCCAGCAGTCCTAGCGGGGGGGCCTTGAGTGAGCAGTTCTTC	TRBD2	TRBV27	TRBJ2-1	-
CATLTLLRGEQYF	TGTGCCACCCTCACCCTGTTGAGGGGCGAGCAGTACTTC	-	TRBV10-3	TRBJ2-7	few